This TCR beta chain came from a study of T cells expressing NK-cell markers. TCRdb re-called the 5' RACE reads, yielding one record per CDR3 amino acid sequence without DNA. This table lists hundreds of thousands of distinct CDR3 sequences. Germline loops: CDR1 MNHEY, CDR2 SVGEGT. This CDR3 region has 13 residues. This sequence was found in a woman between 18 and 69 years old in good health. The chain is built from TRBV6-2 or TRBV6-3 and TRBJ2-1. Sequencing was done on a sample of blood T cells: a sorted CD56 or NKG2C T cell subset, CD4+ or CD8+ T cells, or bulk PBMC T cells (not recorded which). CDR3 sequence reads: CASSYVGNNEQFF.